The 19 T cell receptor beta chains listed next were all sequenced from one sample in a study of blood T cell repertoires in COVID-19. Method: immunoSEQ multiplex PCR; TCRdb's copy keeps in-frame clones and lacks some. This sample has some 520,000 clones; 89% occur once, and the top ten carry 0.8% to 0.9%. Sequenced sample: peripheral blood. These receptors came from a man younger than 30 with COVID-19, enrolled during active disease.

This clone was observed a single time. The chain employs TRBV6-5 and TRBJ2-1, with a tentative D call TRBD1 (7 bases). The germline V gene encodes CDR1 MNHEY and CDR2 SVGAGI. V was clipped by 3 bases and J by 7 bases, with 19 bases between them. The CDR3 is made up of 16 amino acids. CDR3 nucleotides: TGTGCCAGCAGTTATTCGGCAGGGGGGCTGATAAATGAGCAGTTCTTC. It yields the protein CASSYSAGGLINEQFF.

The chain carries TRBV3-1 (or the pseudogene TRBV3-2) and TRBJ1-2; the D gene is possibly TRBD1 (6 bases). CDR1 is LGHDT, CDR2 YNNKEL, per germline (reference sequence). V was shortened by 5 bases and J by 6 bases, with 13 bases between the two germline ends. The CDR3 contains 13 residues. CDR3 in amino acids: CASSYRAGNGYTF. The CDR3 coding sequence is TGTGCCAGCAGCTACAGGGCAGGGAATGGCTACACCTTC.

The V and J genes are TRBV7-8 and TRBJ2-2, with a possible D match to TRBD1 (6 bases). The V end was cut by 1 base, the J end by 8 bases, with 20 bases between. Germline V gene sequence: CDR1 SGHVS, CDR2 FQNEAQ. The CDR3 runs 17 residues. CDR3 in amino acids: CASSLVVGAQEGGELFF. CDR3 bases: TGTGCCAGCAGCTTAGTGGTGGGGGCGCAGGAAGGAGGGGAGCTGTTTTTT.

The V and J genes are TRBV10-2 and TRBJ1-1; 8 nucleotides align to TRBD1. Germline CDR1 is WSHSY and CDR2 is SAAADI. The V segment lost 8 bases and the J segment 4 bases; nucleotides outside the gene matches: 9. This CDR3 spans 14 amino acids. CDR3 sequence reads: CASRDRGGITEAFF. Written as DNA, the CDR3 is TGCGCCAGCCGAGACAGGGGAGGAATCACTGAAGCTTTCTTT.

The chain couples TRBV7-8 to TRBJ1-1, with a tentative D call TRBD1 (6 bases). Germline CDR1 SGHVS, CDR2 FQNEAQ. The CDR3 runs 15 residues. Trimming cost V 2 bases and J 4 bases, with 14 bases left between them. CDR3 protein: CASSLLPGEGTEAFF. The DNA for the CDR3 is TGTGCCAGCAGCTTACTTCCAGGGGAGGGCACTGAAGCTTTCTTT.

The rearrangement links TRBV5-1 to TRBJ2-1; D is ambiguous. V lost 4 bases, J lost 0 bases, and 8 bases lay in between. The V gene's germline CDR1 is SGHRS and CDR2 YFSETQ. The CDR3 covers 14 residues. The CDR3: CASSESSSYNEQFF. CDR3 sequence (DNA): TGCGCCAGCAGCGAGAGTAGCTCCTACAATGAGCAGTTCTTC.

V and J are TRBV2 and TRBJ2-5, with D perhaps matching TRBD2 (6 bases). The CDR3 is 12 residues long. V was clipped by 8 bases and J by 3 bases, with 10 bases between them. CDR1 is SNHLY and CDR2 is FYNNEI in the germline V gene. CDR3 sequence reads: CASGREEETQYF. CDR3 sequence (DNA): TGTGCCAGCGGAAGGGAGGAAGAGACCCAGTACTTC.

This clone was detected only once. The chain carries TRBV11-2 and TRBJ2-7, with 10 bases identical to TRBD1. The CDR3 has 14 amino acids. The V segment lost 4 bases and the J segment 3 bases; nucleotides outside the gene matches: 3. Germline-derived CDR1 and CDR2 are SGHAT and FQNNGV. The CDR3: CASSWGDRGYEQYF. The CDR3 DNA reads TGTGCCAGCAGCTGGGGGGACAGGGGCTACGAGCAGTACTTC. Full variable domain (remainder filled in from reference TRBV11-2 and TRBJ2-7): EAGVAQSPRYKIIEKRQSVAFWCNPISGHATLYWYQQILGQGPKLLIQFQNNGVVDDSQLPKDRFSAERLKGVDSTLKIQPAKLEDSAVYLCASSWGDRGYEQYFGPGTRLTVT.

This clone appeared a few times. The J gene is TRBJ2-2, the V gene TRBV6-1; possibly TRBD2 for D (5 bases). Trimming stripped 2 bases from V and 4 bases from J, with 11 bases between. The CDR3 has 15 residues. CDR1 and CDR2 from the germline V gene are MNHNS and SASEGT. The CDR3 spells CASSEMAGGTGELFF. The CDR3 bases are TGTGCCAGCAGTGAAATGGCAGGAGGCACCGGGGAGCTGTTTTTT.

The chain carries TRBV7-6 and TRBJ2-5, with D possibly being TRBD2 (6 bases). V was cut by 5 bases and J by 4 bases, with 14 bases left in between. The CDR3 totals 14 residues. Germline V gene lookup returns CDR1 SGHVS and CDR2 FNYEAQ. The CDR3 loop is CASSPPGLRETQYF. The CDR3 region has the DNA TGTGCCAGCAGCCCGCCGGGACTTAGAGAGACCCAGTACTTC.

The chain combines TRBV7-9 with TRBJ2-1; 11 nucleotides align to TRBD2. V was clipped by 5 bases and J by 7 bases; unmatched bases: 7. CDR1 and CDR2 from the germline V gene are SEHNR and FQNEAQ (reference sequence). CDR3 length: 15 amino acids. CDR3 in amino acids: CASSVRLAGTNEQFF. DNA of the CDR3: TGTGCCAGCAGCGTCCGACTAGCGGGAACTAATGAGCAGTTCTTC.

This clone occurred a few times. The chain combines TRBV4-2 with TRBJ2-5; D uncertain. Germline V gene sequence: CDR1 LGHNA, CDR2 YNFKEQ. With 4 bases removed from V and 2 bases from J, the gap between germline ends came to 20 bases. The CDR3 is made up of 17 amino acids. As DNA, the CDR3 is TGTGCCAGCAGCCCTAGATATTCTCTTGGAGTACAAGAGACCCAGTACTTC. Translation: CASSPRYSLGVQETQYF.

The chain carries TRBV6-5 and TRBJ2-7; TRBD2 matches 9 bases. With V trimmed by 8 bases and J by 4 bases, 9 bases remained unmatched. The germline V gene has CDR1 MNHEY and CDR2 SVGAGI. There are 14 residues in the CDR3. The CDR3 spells CASGPGTSYYEQYF. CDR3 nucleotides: TGTGCCAGCGGACCGGGGACTAGCTATTACGAGCAGTACTTC.

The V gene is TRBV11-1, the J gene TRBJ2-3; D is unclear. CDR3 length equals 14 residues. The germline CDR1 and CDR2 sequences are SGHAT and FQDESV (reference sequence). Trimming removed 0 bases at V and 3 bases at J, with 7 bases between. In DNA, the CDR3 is TGTGCCAGCAGCTTAGCTGAGGCGACAGATACGCAGTATTTT. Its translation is CASSLAEATDTQYF.

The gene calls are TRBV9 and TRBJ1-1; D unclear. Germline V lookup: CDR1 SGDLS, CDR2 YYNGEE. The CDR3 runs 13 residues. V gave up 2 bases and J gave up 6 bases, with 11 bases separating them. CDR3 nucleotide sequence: TGTGCCAGCAGCGTCGAAACAGCCGCTGAAGCTTTCTTT. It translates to CASSVETAAEAFF.

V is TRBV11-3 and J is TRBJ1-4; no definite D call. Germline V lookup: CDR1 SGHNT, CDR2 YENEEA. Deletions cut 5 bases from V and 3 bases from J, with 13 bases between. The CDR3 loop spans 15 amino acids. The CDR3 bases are TGTGCCAGCAGCCATTATAGTTCGGCTAATGAAAAACTGTTTTTT. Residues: CASSHYSSANEKLFF.

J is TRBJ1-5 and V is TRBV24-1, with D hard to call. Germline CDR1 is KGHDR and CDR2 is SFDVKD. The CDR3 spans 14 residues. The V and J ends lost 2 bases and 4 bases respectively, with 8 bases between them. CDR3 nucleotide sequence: TGTGCCACCAGTGATTCGAGCGGGAATCAGCCCCAGCATTTT. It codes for CATSDSSGNQPQHF.

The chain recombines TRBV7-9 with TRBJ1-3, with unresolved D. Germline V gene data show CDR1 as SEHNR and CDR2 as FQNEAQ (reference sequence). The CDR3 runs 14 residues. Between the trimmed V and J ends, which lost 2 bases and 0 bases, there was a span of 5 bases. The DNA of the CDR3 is TGTGCCAGCAGCTTAACTCGCTCTGGAAACACCATATATTTT. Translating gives CASSLTRSGNTIYF.

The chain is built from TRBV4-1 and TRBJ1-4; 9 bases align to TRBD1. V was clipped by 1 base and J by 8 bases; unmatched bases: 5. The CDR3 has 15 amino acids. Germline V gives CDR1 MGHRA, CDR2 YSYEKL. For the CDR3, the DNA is TGCGCCAGCAGCCAAGGACAGGGGGTTCGGGAAAAACTGTTTTTT. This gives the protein CASSQGQGVREKLFF.